This section outlines one T cell receptor (beta chain) sequence together with its context. Its target is not known. Trimming removed 8 bases from V and 0 bases from J, with 11 bases in between. CDR1 and CDR2 (germline): MNHNS, SASEGT. The CDR3 is made up of 14 amino acids. The protocol was immunoSEQ multiplex PCR, while the TCRdb copy is restricted to in-frame clones and leaves out a portion. The sample consists of 90,000 to 150,000 clones, about 83% of them appearing once. This entry belongs to a study of radiotherapy plus CTLA-4 blockade in lung cancer. Study-wide results and limits: Clones of tumor-derived TCRs expanded in blood after radiotherapy plus ipilimumab.

The source was peripheral blood, collected from a patient treated with radiotherapy plus ipilimumab. The V gene is TRBV6-1, the J gene TRBJ2-1; D remains unclear. The origin of this receptor is a human donor with non-small cell lung cancer who had a partial response to radiotherapy plus ipilimumab. CDR3 bases: TGTGCCAGCTTTAGCCGGAGCTCCTACAATGAGCAGTTCTTC. Its translation is CASFSRSSYNEQFF.